The present T cell receptor beta chain was sequenced within a study of human T cells and chemical hapten exposure. As for the study in general: There were weekly diphenylcyclopropenone doses to the scalp for patients throughout the roughly 24-week study. Study outcomes and limitations: TCRs above 1 in 1000 frequency stayed constant with DPC sensitization.

This clonotype was detected only a few times. Antigen: not known. TCRdb used MiXCR to reprocess the RACE reads, holding one entry per CDR3 protein. The sample includes roughly 50,000 distinct CDR3 sequences, roughly 9.5% of them seen just once. The V and J ends lost 10 bases and 6 bases respectively, with 18 bases between them. This CDR3 is 13 amino acids long. Time point described: patch test 3, about 24 weeks after DPC sensitization. Treatment noted: therapeutic diphenylcyclopropenone sensitization with weekly scalp DPC. The chain employs TRBV12-3 or TRBV12-4 and TRBJ1-1; possible D gene TRBD1, 6 bases. The receptor was isolated from a woman in her forties with alopecia areata. Some clones in this sample may be carry-over from other donors' samples. The specimen comprised whole blood, sampled in connection with sensitization to the hapten diphenylcyclopropenone (DPC). The CDR3 bases are TGTGCCATCTTCGGCACAGGGTGGCCTGAAGCTTTCTTT. It is translated as CAIFGTGWPEAFF.